This TCR beta chain was recorded in a study of blood T cells in healthy people across ages. Overall study findings and caveats: Measured against age, TCR beta diversity per million T cells decreased in a roughly linear manner.

The use of a sample-barcoded 5' primer and a J-beta primer mix characterized a second PCR of 7 to 11 cycles. TCRdb fed the 5' RACE reads into MiXCR, producing one record per CDR3 protein. The data hold about 1.8 million distinct CDR3 sequences, with 40% to 55% observed a single time. The draw of peripheral blood yielded ten milliliters from each donor. The sample holds many counts of this clonotype. Its matching antigen is unknown. The CDR3 totals 15 residues. Germline V lookup: CDR1 DFQATT, CDR2 SNEGSKA (reference sequence). V lost 6 bases to trimming and J lost 0 bases, with 16 bases between them. The source is a woman aged 40-49 years in good health. The sample was blood. This chain joins TRBV20-1 and TRBJ2-3; D assignment may be TRBD1 or TRBD2 (5 bases each). CDR3 sequence: CSAKGTLASTDTQYF. The CDR3 DNA follows: TGCAGTGCAAAAGGGACCCTGGCGAGCACAGATACGCAGTATTTT.